This T cell receptor beta chain came from a study of T-cell reconstitution after alpha-beta-depleted transplantation in children. The CDR3 has 15 residues. The germline V gene has CDR1 DFQATT and CDR2 SNEGSKA (reference sequence). The V gene lost 3 bases and the J gene lost 0 bases, with 12 bases spanning the gap. TCRbeta library construction was performed incorporating unique molecular identifiers. TCRdb re-derived calls from the PCR reads in MiXCR, one entry per CDR3 protein. The profile shows some 600,000 distinct CDR3 sequences, over 15% of them singletons. In this sample, this clonotype turned up many times.

The source is a human donor who donated a stem cell graft to a child with acute myeloid leukemia. The sample was PBMCs from the stem cell graft donor, taken from the stem cell graft. The J gene is TRBJ1-5, the V gene TRBV20-1, with D maybe TRBD1 (6 bases). The CDR3 protein is CSARRQEHSNQPQHF. Written as DNA, the CDR3 is TGCAGTGCTAGGAGACAGGAGCATAGCAATCAGCCCCAGCATTTT.